This record concerns one T cell receptor (beta chain) sequence. As yet, its antigen is unknown. This entry comes from a study of molecular identifiers for immune sequencing clone quantification. This CDR3 has 12 amino acids. Germline CDR1 and CDR2: GTSNPN and SVGIG (reference sequence). Study conclusions and caveats: Clones that had above 20 RNA copies took up over 99% of effector molecules but under 1% in naive cells.

TCRdb ran MiXCR on the PCR reads and lists one entry per CDR3 protein. The sample holds about 60,000 distinct CDR3 sequences, 15% to 20% seen once. The sequence derives from a human donor in good health. Some libraries in this study had Jurkat cell RNA spiked in. The chain is built from TRBV30 and TRBJ2-2; perhaps TRBD2 as D (6 bases). Input material: naive CD8+ T cells from blood, with Jurkat cell RNA spiked in. Subset denoted: FACS-sorted CD8+CD4-CCR7+CD45RA+ naive T cells. CDR3 sequence (DNA): TGTGCTCGGGGGATGAACACCGGGGAGCTGTTTTTT. Translation: CARGMNTGELFF.